The 27 T cell receptor beta chains given below trace back to one sample, sequenced in a study of Ad26.COV2.S vaccination and SARS-CoV-2 variants. Treatment noted: roughly 20 received Ad26.COV2.S at low or high dose, single or two shots; a few received placebo; per-sample allocation not given. Specimen acquisition occurred on day 63 following the initial vaccine or placebo injection. Produced via immunoSEQ multiplex PCR; TCRdb's table is partial and in-frame only. Here the sample spans a few hundred thousand clones, around nine tenths being singletons. The sample consisted of peripheral blood, taken in a trial of Ad26.COV2.S vaccine versus placebo. All receptors derive from a person between 18 and 65 years old who received the Ad26.COV2.S COVID-19 vaccine or a placebo.

This clone was observed a few times. The chain has TRBV29-1 and TRBJ2-1; 9 bases are a match to TRBD2. The CDR3 covers 14 residues. The junction had 9 bases not matched to a gene; V was cut back by 4 bases and J by 8 bases. Germline V CDR1 and CDR2: SQVTM, ANQGSEA. The CDR3 coding sequence is TGCAGCGTTGGAGGGCGGGAGGGCCTCTATGAGCAGTTCTTC. Translation gives CSVGGREGLYEQFF.

The V and J genes are TRBV27 and TRBJ1-1; D call uncertain. The CDR3 is 11 amino acids. Germline values: CDR1 MNHEY, CDR2 SMNVEV (reference sequence). V was cut by 8 bases and J by 8 bases, with 12 bases left in between. CDR3 loop: CASGNVVEAFF. The CDR3 coding sequence is TGTGCCAGCGGGAATGTGGTGGAAGCTTTCTTT.

The V gene is TRBV27, the J gene TRBJ2-7; perhaps TRBD1 as D (5 bases). The CDR3 loop spans 14 amino acids. Trimming left V 6 bases short and J 3 bases short, with 15 bases between. CDR1 is MNHEY, CDR2 SMNVEV, per germline (reference sequence). CDR3: CASSSISTVYEQYF. As DNA, the CDR3 is TGTGCCAGCAGCTCCATTTCGACAGTCTACGAGCAGTACTTC.

This clone was seen a few times. J is TRBJ1-6 and V is TRBV5-4; D ambiguous. This CDR3 region has 13 residues. V was pared by 5 bases and J by 6 bases, with 9 bases between. CDR1 and CDR2 (germline): SGHNT, YYREEE (reference sequence). The CDR3 nucleotides read TGTGCCAGCAGTCCCGACACTAATTCACCCCTCCACTTT. Its translation is CASSPDTNSPLHF.

The gene calls are TRBV29-1 and TRBJ2-7; 7 nucleotides align to TRBD2. Losses at the gene ends were 7 bases for V and 1 base for J; bases not matched to a gene: 10. The CDR3 extends over 14 amino acids. The germline V gene encodes CDR1 SQVTM and CDR2 ANQGSEA. In nucleotides, the CDR3 is TGCAGCGCGCGGGGCGGGAGACAGTCCTACGAGCAGTACTTC. As protein: CSARGGRQSYEQYF.

This sequence joins TRBV18 and TRBJ1-1; D unresolved. Germline-derived CDR1 and CDR2 are KGHSH and LQKENI. The V end lost 0 bases, the J end lost 0 bases, and 5 bases lay between the germline ends. CDR3 length: 14 residues. The CDR3 bases are TGTGCCAGCTCACCACCGTCGGTGAACACTGAAGCTTTCTTT. Residues: CASSPPSVNTEAFF.

The gene calls are TRBV29-1 and TRBJ2-2, with D tentatively TRBD2 (6 bases). Trimming pared 6 bases from V and 1 base from J, leaving 21 bases between. Per the germline V gene, CDR1 is SQVTM and CDR2 is ANQGSEA. The CDR3 loop spans 17 amino acids. The CDR3 spells CSVGDGRSELNTGELFF. CDR3 nucleotide sequence: TGCAGCGTGGGGGACGGGAGAAGCGAGCTGAACACCGGGGAGCTGTTTTTT.

The rearrangement uses TRBV7-9 and TRBJ2-5; the D is unclear. The germline V gene has CDR1 SEHNR and CDR2 FQNEAQ (reference sequence). The CDR3 covers 11 residues. Between the trimmed V and J ends, which lost 3 bases and 6 bases, there was a span of 5 bases. The CDR3 nucleotides are TGTGCCAGCAGCTTCCCACAGACCCAGTACTTC. Translating it yields CASSFPQTQYF.

The V and J genes are TRBV29-1 and TRBJ2-5; D unclear. The CDR3 totals 16 residues. V dropped 0 bases and J dropped 2 bases, with 16 bases sitting between them. CDR1 SQVTM and CDR2 ANQGSEA come from the germline V gene. Here the CDR3 reads CSVEDPADAAQETQYF. CDR3 nucleotide sequence: TGCAGCGTTGAAGACCCCGCAGACGCAGCGCAAGAGACCCAGTACTTC.

The chain has TRBV5-4 and TRBJ1-2, with 7 bases aligning to TRBD1. CDR1 and CDR2 (germline): SGHNT, YYREEE (reference sequence). J was trimmed by 4 bases and V by 0 bases; bases with no gene match: 12. CDR3 length: 17 residues. Here the CDR3 DNA reads TGTGCCAGCAGCTTGGCGGGAGACAGGGAGCCCGGCTATGGCTACACCTTC. It codes for CASSLAGDREPGYGYTF. Based on the CDR3 plus reference TRBV5-4 and TRBJ1-2, the full variable domain is ETGVTQSPTHLIKTRGQQVTLRCSSQSGHNTVSWYQQALGQGPQFIFQYYREEENGRGNFPPRFSGLQFPNYSSELNVNALELDDSALYLCASSLAGDREPGYGYTFGSGTRLTVV.

The V and J genes are TRBV27 and TRBJ2-7; D not resolved. The CDR3 extends over 14 amino acids. The germline V and J ends were trimmed by 3 bases and 5 bases, with 14 bases remaining between them. Germline V gene sequence: CDR1 MNHEY, CDR2 SMNVEV (reference sequence). DNA of the CDR3: TGTGCCAGCAGTTTCGGCGGTTCTGGAGACGAGCAGTACTTC. This translates into CASSFGGSGDEQYF.

The rearrangement joins TRBV6-5 to TRBJ1-2, with D perhaps matching TRBD1 (6 bases). The V gene's germline CDR1 is MNHEY and CDR2 SVGAGI. The CDR3 is 10 residues long. The ends were cut back, 10 bases at V and 8 bases at J, with 11 bases in the middle. The CDR3 bases are TGTGCCACCGAGGGGGGCGGCTACACCTTC. As protein: CATEGGGYTF.

The CDR3 DNA sequence: TGTGCCAGCAGGATGGGACGGGACTCCTACGAGCAGTACTTC. Its protein is CASRMGRDSYEQYF. V gene TRBV27 combines with J gene TRBJ2-7; TRBD1 or TRBD2 may be the D gene (5 bases each). Germline lookup yields CDR1 MNHEY and CDR2 SMNVEV (reference sequence). With 6 bases removed from V and 0 bases from J, the gap between germline ends came to 12 bases. The CDR3 spans 14 residues.

V usage is TRBV4-1 and J usage is TRBJ1-6, with D unresolved. Germline loops: CDR1 MGHRA, CDR2 YSYEKL. This CDR3 contains 15 residues. V lost 4 bases and J lost 11, with 18 bases in between. The CDR3, as DNA: TGCGCCAGCAGCCCTATCAACGTGGATCTCGCACCCCTCCACTTT. It codes for CASSPINVDLAPLHF.

The chain is built from TRBV12-2 and TRBJ2-2; the D call of TRBD1 is as the table states it, not checked on the DNA. TRBV12-2 is designated a pseudogene. This CDR3 region has 14 residues. CDR3: CASRFPGDTGELFF. The CDR3 DNA is TGTGCAAGTCGCTTCCCAGGGGACACCGGGGAGCTGTTTTTT.

This clone was counted once. V is TRBV7-6 and J is TRBJ1-1; no reliable D call. Germline values: CDR1 SGHVS, CDR2 FNYEAQ. The CDR3 sequence is 13 residues long. With 2 bases removed from V and 0 bases from J, the gap between germline ends came to 4 bases. The CDR3, as DNA: TGTGCCAGCAGCTTACAGATGAACACTGAAGCTTTCTTT. Translation: CASSLQMNTEAFF.

The chain has TRBV4-3 and TRBJ2-3, with 7 bases aligning to TRBD2. The CDR3 spans 17 residues. The J segment lost 2 bases and the V segment lost 1 base, leaving 9 bases of the junction unmatched. Per the germline V gene, CDR1 is LGHNA and CDR2 is YSLEER. CDR3 protein: CASSQVVSAGNTDTQYF. CDR3 DNA sequence: TGCGCCAGCAGCCAAGTAGTGTCAGCGGGAAACACAGATACGCAGTATTTT.

The rearrangement links TRBV5-1 to TRBJ2-1; 11 bases agree with TRBD2. The germline CDR1 and CDR2 sequences are SGHRS and YFSETQ. After removal of 4 bases from V and 7 bases from J, the junction contained 7 bases not matched to a gene. This CDR3 region has 15 residues. The CDR3 loop is CASSIPGLAVNEQFF. The CDR3 DNA sequence: TGCGCCAGCAGCATCCCGGGACTAGCGGTTAATGAGCAGTTCTTC. The full variable domain, completed using reference TRBV5-1 and TRBJ2-1, is KAGVTQTPRYLIKTRGQQVTLSCSPISGHRSVSWYQQTPGQGLQFLFEYFSETQRNKGNFPGRFSGRQFSNSRSEMNVSTLELGDSALYLCASSIPGLAVNEQFFGPGTRLTVL.

This chain links TRBV6-2 or TRBV6-3 with TRBJ2-3, with D possibly being TRBD2 (5 bases). CDR3 size: 13 residues. Germline assignment: CDR1 MNHEY and CDR2 SVGEGT. The V and J ends lost 0 bases and 6 bases respectively, with 7 bases between them. CDR3 in DNA: TGTGCCAGCAGTTACTCGTCGGGGGATACGCAGTATTTT. Residues: CASSYSSGDTQYF.

The chain's CDR3 is CASSLNLAGVGEQYF. CDR3 DNA sequence: TGTGCCAGCAGCCTAAACCTAGCGGGAGTGGGGGAGCAGTACTTC. The V and J genes are TRBV7-9 and TRBJ2-7, with 10 positions matching TRBD2. V shed 5 bases and J 7 bases; nucleotides not matched to a gene: 11. This CDR3 region has 15 residues. From germline, CDR1 is SEHNR and CDR2 FQNEAQ (reference sequence).

The rearrangement links TRBV19 to TRBJ1-2; D is unresolved. Deletions cut 6 bases from V and 2 bases from J, with 4 bases between. The CDR3 contains 11 residues. CDR1 is LNHDA and CDR2 is SQIVND in the germline V gene (reference sequence). CDR3 nucleotide sequence: TGTGCCAGTAGACAGAACTATGGCTACACCTTC. It specifies CASRQNYGYTF. The full variable domain, rest sourced from reference TRBV19 and TRBJ1-2, is DGGITQSPKYLFRKEGQNVTLSCEQNLNHDAMYWYRQDPGQGLRLIYYSQIVNDFQKGDIAEGYSVSREKKESFPLTVTSAQKNPTAFYLCASRQNYGYTFGSGTRLTVV.

A remark on this clone: Other DNA sequences in the sample encode the same CDR3. This chain joins TRBV27 and TRBJ2-1; D unresolved. This CDR3 spans 11 amino acids. Germline V lookup: CDR1 MNHEY, CDR2 SMNVEV (reference sequence). The V and J ends lost 3 bases and 4 bases respectively, with 1 base between them. CDR3 sequence reads: CASSFYNEQFF. In DNA, the CDR3 is TGTGCCAGCAGTTTTTACAATGAGCAGTTCTTC.

V usage is TRBV12-5 and J usage is TRBJ1-5; D might be TRBD1 (5 bases). This CDR3 comprises 13 residues. The germline V and J ends were trimmed by 4 bases and 3 bases, with 7 bases remaining between them. Germline V lookup: CDR1 LGHNT, CDR2 FRNRAP. The CDR3: CASGWGDNQPQHF. The CDR3 coding sequence is TGTGCTAGTGGTTGGGGGGACAATCAGCCCCAGCATTTT.

The V gene is TRBV29-1, the J gene TRBJ2-3; D unclear. Trimming removed 3 bases from V and 7 bases from J, with 5 bases in between. Germline V gives CDR1 SQVTM, CDR2 ANQGSEA. The CDR3 has 10 amino acids. The CDR3 sequence: CSVEANTQYF. CDR3 bases: TGCAGCGTTGAGGCAAATACGCAGTATTTT.

This chain joins TRBV6-5 and TRBJ1-4; D possibly corresponds to TRBD1 (6 bases). V shed 4 bases and J shed 0 bases, with 9 bases lying between them. The CDR3 runs 15 residues. Germline V gene data show CDR1 as MNHEY and CDR2 as SVGAGI. CDR3 loop: CASSLQGATNEKLFF. In DNA form, the CDR3 reads TGTGCCAGCAGTTTACAGGGAGCAACTAATGAAAAACTGTTTTTT.

CDR3: CASSLAGTSGSSYEQYF. CDR3 bases: TGTGCCAGCAGCTTGGCGGGGACTAGCGGGAGTTCCTACGAGCAGTACTTC. This chain links TRBV5-5 with TRBJ2-7, with TRBD2 matching over 14 bases. This CDR3 has 17 amino acids. The germline gives CDR1 SGHKS, CDR2 YYEKEE (reference sequence). V lost 0 bases to trimming and J lost 1 base; unmatched junction nucleotides: 3.

The CDR3 coding sequence is TGTGCCAGCAGCCAAGATGGGCAGGGTTATGGCTACACCTTC. As protein: CASSQDGQGYGYTF. The chain recombines TRBV3-1 (or the pseudogene TRBV3-2) with TRBJ1-2, with D maybe TRBD1 (5 bases). The CDR3 contains 14 residues. Per the germline V gene, CDR1 is LGHDT and CDR2 is YNNKEL (reference sequence). The V gene lost 0 bases and the J gene lost 5 bases, with 10 bases spanning the gap.